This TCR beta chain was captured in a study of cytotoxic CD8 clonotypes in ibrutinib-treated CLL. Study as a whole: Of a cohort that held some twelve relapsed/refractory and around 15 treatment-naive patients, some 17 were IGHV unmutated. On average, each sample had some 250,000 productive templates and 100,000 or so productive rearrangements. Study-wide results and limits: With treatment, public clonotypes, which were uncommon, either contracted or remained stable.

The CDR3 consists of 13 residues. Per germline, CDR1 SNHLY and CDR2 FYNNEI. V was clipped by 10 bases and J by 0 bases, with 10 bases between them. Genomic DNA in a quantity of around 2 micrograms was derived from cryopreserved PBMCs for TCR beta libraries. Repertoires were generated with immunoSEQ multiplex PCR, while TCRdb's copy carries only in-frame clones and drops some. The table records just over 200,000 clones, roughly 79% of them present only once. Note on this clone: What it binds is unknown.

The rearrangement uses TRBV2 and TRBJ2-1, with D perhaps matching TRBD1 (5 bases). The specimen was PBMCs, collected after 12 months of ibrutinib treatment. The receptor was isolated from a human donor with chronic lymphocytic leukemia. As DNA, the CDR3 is TGTGCCATACAGGAAAGCTCCTACAATGAGCAGTTCTTC. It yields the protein CAIQESSYNEQFF.